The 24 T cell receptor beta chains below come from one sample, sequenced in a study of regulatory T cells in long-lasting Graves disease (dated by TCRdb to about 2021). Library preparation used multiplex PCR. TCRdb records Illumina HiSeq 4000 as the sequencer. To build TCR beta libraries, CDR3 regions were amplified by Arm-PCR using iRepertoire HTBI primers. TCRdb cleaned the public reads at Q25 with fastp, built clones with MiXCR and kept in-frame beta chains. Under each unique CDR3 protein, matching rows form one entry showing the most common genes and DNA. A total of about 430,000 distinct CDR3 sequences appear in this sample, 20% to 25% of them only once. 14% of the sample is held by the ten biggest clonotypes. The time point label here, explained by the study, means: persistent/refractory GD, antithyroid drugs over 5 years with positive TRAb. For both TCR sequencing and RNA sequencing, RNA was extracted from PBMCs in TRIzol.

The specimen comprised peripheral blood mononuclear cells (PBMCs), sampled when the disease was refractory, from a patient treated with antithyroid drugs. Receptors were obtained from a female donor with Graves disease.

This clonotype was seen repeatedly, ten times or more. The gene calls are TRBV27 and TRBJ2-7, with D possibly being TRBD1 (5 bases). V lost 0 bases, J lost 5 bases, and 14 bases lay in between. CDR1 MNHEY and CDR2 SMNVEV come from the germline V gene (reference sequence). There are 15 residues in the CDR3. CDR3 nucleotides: TGTGCCAGCAGTTTATCGGCCAGGGCGTTCAACGAGCAGTACTTC. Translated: CASSLSARAFNEQYF.

The DNA for the CDR3 is TGCAGTGCTAGCGACACTCTGGGACTCATTGATTACGAGCAGTACTTC. Translation: CSASDTLGLIDYEQYF. The chain carries TRBV20-1 and TRBJ2-7; a weak D match, TRBD2 (6 bases). The CDR3 has 16 amino acids. Germline values: CDR1 DFQATT, CDR2 SNEGSKA (reference sequence). The V and J ends lost 3 bases and 4 bases respectively, with 22 bases between them.

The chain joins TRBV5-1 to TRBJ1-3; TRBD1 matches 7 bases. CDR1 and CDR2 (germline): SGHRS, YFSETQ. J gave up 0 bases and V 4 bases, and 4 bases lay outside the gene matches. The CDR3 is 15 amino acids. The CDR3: CASSPTGTSGNTIYF. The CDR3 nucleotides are TGCGCCAGCAGCCCGACAGGGACCTCTGGAAACACCATATATTTT.

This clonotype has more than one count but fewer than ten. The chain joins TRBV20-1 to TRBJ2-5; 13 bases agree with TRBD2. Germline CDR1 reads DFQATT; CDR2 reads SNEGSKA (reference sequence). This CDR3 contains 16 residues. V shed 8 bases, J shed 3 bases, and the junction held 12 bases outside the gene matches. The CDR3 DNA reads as TGCAGTTCTTCAAGCAGCGGACTAGCGGGAGAAGAGACCCAGTACTTC. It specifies CSSSSSGLAGEETQYF.

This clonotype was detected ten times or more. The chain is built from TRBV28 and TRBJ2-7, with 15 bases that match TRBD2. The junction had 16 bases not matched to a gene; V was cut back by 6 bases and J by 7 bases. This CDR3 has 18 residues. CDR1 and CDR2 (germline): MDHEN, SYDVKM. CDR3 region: CASSTRFGTSGRLREQYF. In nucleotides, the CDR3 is TGTGCCAGCAGCACCCGCTTCGGGACTAGCGGGAGGTTGAGGGAGCAGTACTTC.

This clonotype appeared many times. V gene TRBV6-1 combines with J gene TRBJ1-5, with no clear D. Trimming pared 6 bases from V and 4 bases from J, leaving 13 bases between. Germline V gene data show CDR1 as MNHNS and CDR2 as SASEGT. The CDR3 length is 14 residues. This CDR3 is CASSFMGENQPQHF. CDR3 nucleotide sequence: TGTGCCAGCAGCTTCATGGGAGAAAATCAGCCCCAGCATTTT.

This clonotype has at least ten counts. The CDR3 DNA reads TGTGCCAGCAGCTTAATTGACGAAGACGAGCAGTACTTC. Translation: CASSLIDEDEQYF. This chain joins TRBV7-6 and TRBJ2-7; D uncertain. Germline lookup yields CDR1 SGHVS and CDR2 FNYEAQ. V lost 2 bases to trimming and J lost 5 bases, with 10 bases between them. CDR3 size: 13 residues.

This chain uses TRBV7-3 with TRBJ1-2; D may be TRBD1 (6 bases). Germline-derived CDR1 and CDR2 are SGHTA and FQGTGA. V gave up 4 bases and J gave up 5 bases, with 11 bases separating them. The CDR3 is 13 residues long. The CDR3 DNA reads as TGTGCCAGCAGCTGGGGGCCCGGTTATGGCTACACCTTC. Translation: CASSWGPGYGYTF.

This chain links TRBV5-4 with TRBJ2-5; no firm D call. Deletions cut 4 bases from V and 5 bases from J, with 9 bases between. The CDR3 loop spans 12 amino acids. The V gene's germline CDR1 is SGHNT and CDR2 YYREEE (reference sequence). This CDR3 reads CASSAVGETQYF. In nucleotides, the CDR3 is TGTGCCAGCAGCGCGGTGGGTGAGACCCAGTACTTC.

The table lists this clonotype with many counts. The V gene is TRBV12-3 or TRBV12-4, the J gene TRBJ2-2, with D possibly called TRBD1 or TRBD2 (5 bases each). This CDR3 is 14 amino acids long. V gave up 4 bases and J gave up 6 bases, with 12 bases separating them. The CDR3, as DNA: TGTGCCAGCAGTTCAGGGAGCGGACCCGGGGAGCTGTTTTTT. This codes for CASSSGSGPGELFF.

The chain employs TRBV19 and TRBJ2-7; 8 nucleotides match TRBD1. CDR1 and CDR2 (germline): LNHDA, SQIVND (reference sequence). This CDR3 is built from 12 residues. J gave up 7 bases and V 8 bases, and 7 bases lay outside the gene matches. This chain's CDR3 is CASGPGGLEQYF. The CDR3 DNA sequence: TGTGCCAGTGGTCCAGGGGGCCTTGAGCAGTACTTC.

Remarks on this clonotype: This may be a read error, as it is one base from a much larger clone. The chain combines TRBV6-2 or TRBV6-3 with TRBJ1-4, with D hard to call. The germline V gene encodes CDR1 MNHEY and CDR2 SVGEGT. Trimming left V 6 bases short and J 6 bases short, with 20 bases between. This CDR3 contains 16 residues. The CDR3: CASRLGARTGDEKLFF. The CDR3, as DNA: TGTGCCAGCAGGTTAGGAGCTCGGACGGGCGATGAAAAACTGTTTTTT.

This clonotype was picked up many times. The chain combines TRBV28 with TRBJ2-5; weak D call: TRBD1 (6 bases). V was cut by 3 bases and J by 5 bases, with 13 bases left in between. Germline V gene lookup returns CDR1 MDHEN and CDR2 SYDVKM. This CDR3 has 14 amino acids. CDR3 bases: TGTGCCAGCAGTTTCAGGAGCCAGGGGGAGACCCAGTACTTC. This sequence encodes CASSFRSQGETQYF.

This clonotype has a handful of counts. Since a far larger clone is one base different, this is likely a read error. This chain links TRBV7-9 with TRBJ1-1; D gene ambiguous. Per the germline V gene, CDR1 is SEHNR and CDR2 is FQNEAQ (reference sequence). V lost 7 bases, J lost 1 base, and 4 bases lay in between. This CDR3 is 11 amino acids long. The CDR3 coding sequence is TGTGCCAGCACCTCGAACACTGAAGCTTTCTTT. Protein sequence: CASTSNTEAFF.

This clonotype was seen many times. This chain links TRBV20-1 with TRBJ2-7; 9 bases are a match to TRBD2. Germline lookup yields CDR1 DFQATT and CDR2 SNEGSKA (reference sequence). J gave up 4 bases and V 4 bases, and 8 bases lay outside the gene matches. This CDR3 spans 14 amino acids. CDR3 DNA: TGCAGTGCTATCCCTAGCGGGAAGGGGTACGAGCAGTACTTC. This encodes CSAIPSGKGYEQYF.

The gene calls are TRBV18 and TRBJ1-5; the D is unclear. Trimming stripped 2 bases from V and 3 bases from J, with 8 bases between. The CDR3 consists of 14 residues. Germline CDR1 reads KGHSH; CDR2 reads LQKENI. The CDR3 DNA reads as TGTGCCAGCTCACCATTGCGAATCAATCAGCCCCAGCATTTT. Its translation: CASSPLRINQPQHF.

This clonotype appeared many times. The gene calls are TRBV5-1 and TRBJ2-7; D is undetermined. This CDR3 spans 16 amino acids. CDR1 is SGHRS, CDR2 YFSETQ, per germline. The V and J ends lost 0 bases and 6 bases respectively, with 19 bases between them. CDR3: CASSLAVSEASLEQYF. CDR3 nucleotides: TGCGCCAGCAGCTTGGCGGTCAGCGAAGCTTCTCTCGAGCAGTACTTC.

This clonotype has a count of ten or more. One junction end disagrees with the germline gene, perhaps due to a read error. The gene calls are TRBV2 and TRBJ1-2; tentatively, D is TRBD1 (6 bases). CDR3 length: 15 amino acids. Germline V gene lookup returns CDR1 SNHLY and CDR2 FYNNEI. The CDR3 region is CASSQARTANYGYTF. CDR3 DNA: TGTGCCAGCAGTCAAGCCCGGACAGCGAACTATGGCTACACCTTC. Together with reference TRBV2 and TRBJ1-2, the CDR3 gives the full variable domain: EPEVTQTPSHQVTQMGQEVILRCVPISNHLYFYWYRQILGQKVEFLVSFYNNEISEKSEIFDDQFSVERPDGSNFTLKIRSTKLEDSAMYFCASSQARTANYGYTFGSGTRLTVV.

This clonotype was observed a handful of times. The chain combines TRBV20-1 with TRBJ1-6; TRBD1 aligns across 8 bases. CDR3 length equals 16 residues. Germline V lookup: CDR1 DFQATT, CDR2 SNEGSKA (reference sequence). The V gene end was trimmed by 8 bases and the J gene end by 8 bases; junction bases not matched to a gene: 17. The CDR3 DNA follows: TGCAGTACCGACAGGGGAGTTTCGGGTTCCCATTCACCCCTCCACTTT. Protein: CSTDRGVSGSHSPLHF.

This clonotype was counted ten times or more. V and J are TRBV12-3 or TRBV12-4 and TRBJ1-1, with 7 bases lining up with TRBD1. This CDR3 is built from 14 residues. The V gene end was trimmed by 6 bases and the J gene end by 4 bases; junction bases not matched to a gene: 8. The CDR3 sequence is CASSPGQFSTEAFF. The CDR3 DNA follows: TGTGCCAGCAGCCCGGGACAGTTTAGCACTGAAGCTTTCTTT.

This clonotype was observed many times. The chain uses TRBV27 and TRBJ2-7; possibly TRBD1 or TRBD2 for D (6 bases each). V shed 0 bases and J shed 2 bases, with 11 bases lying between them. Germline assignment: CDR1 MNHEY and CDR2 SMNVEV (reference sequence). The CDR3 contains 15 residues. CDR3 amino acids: CASSLSIGGPYEQYF. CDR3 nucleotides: TGTGCCAGCAGTTTATCGATAGGGGGGCCCTACGAGCAGTACTTC.

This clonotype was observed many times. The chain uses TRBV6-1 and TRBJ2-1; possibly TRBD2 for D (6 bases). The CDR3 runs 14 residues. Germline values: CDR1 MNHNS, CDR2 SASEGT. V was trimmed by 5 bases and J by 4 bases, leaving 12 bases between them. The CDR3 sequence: CASSPGTGYNEQFF. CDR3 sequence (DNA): TGTGCCAGCAGTCCCGGGACTGGTTACAATGAGCAGTTCTTC.

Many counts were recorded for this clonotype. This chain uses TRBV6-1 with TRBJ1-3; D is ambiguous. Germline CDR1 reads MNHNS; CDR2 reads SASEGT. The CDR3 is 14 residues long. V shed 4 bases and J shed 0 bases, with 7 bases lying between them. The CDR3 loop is CASSGRYSGNTIYF. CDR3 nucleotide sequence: TGTGCCAGCAGTGGGCGGTACTCTGGAAACACCATATATTTT.

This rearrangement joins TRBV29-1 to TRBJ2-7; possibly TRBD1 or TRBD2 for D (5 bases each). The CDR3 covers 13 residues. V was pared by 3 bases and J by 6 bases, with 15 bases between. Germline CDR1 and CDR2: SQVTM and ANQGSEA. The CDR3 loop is CSVDSGTASEQYF. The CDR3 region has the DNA TGCAGCGTTGACTCCGGGACGGCGAGCGAGCAGTACTTC.